This T cell receptor beta chain was observed in a study of T-cell memory formation after mild COVID-19. The V gene's germline CDR1 is SGDLS and CDR2 YYNGEE. The CDR3 is 15 amino acids. V trimming: 3 bases; J trimming: 9 bases; junction bases outside the gene matches: 5. TCRdb ran MiXCR on the 5' RACE reads and lists one entry per CDR3 protein. Counted here are about 140,000 distinct CDR3 sequences, 13% to 15% occurring once; the ten biggest clones make up under 30%. This chain joins TRBV9 and TRBJ2-1; TRBD2 aligns across 14 bases. The receptor was isolated from an adult woman who had mild COVID-19 (a few samples of this study predate the infection). Cell type and time point are not known. Sequencing was carried out using PBMCs or a T cell subset sorted from them (not recorded which). CDR3 coding DNA: TGTGCCAGCAGCGGAGGGACTAGCGGGAGTGGTGAGCAGTTCTTC. This translates into CASSGGTSGSGEQFF.